This T cell receptor (beta chain) was retrieved from a study of PD-L1 blockade in urothelial cancer. As for the study in general: Atezolizumab was started by patients at some point between 2014 and 2016 at 1,200 mg intravenously every 3 weeks. Prior regimens of chemotherapy numbered 0 to 3 per patient. Timepoints chosen for blood analysis were 3 weeks (second dose) and 6 weeks after treatment start.

Time point in this sample: pretreatment peripheral blood. Each patient gave between 1 and 8 samples, pretreatment and on-treatment. CDR1 and CDR2 from the germline V gene are SGHRS and YFSETQ. V shed 3 bases and J 7 bases; nucleotides not matched to a gene: 3. CDR3 length: 12 residues. Profiled with immunoSEQ multiplex PCR; TCRdb holds only in-frame clones, not every one. The sample contains under 70,000 clones, 70% to 90% of which appear only once. The sequence derives from a man between 65 and 85 years old with urothelial cancer. The input for sequencing was PBMCs, taken around atezolizumab (anti-PD-L1) treatment. The chain is built from TRBV5-1 and TRBJ1-2, with 7 bases aligning to TRBD1. CDR3 coding DNA: TGCGCCAGCAGCTGGGACAGCGGTGGCTACACCTTC. As protein: CASSWDSGGYTF.